This T cell receptor beta chain was recovered during a study of T cell responses to AZD1222 COVID-19 vaccine. Study-wide results and limits: Just 6 or 7 AZD1222 recipients were seropositive at baseline. The peak T cell response came first, and repertoires were sampled only after it. Close to half of spike-specific TCRs reportedly recognize unmutated variant regions. Along spike, vaccine-associated CD4 TCRs were found throughout, with dominance at 160-218 and 743-854.

In regard to this clone: No antigen is known for it.

Generated by immunoSEQ multiplex PCR, the TCRdb table keeps only in-frame clones and is missing some. The sample shows roughly 170,000 clones, around nine tenths of them seen only once. CDR1 and CDR2 (germline): SGDLS, YYNGEE. V lost 0 bases and J 1 base, leaving 10 bases between the germline ends. The CDR3 is 15 amino acids. The chain employs TRBV9 and TRBJ1-1; D gene unclear. The source material was peripheral blood, sampled on day 0 of AZD1222 vaccination. The receptor's source is an adult in good health. CDR3 bases: TGTGCCAGCAGCGTAGATCCCCAGGCGAACACTGAAGCTTTCTTT. As protein: CASSVDPQANTEAFF.